Listed here is a single T cell receptor beta chain. In the original processing: Reference gene primer amplification yielded estimated nucleated cell counts. Clones were sequenced by immunoSEQ multiplex PCR, and TCRdb holds only the in-frame ones, with some missing. That table furnishes V, J and clone size, whereas the DNA furnished D and trimming. Among about 330,000 clones listed, around four fifths were seen once. This sample was taken from a study of blood T cell repertoires in COVID-19. Study-level information: The United States, Italy and Spain were the sources of the acute and convalescent COVID-19 samples. The cDNA or gDNA used as material had been derived from T cells, B-cell-depleted T cells, or PBMCs.

The CDR3 consists of 19 residues. Deletions cut 4 bases from V and 8 bases from J, with 29 bases between. Germline CDR1 reads MNHEY; CDR2 reads SMNVEV (reference sequence). This sequence was found in a woman in her forties or fifties with acute or convalescent COVID-19. Sequencing used peripheral blood. V usage is TRBV27 and J usage is TRBJ1-4, with a tentative D call TRBD1 (5 bases). CDR3: CASSSTGDTIFNRKEKLFF. CDR3 coding DNA: TGTGCCAGCAGTTCCACAGGAGATACAATATTTAATCGGAAGGAAAAACTGTTTTTT.